Sequencing of this T cell receptor (beta chain) was carried out in a study of cytomegalovirus exposure and HLA in healthy donors. Both 60 Vbeta primers and 13 Jbeta primers went into the PCR. Sequencing used immunoSEQ multiplex PCR; TCRdb keeps in-frame clones, though not all of them. The profile shows 150,000 or so clones, approximately 80% of them singletons. This CDR3 spans 17 amino acids. Trimming removed 3 bases from V and 0 bases from J; junction bases left unmatched: 2. The germline V gene has CDR1 GTSNPN and CDR2 SVGIG (reference sequence). The receptor comes from a male donor in good health and CMV-seropositive. V usage is TRBV30 and J usage is TRBJ2-2; 15 nucleotides match TRBD2. Material for sequencing was PBMCs. The CDR3 region is CAWRGLAGGANTGELFF. CDR3 in DNA: TGTGCCTGGAGGGGACTAGCGGGAGGCGCGAACACCGGGGAGCTGTTTTTT.